The sequence of this TCR beta chain was determined in a study of CD8+ T cells in alopecia areata. This clone was counted between two and nine times. RNA was isolated and reverse transcribed to cDNA, the sequencing template. This table comes from immunoSEQ multiplex PCR, and its TCRdb copy is limited to in-frame clones, with some not included. The sample has over 95,000 clones; approximately 51% are singletons. Germline V gene sequence: CDR1 SQVTM, CDR2 ANQGSEA. V lost 3 bases to trimming and J lost 0 bases, with 8 bases between them. This CDR3 spans 13 amino acids. Treatment defined: oral pan-JAK inhibitor, 5-10 mg twice daily.

This specimen was CD4+ T cells sorted from blood, taken at week 24, from a patient treated with tofacitinib. The chain is built from TRBV29-1 and TRBJ1-1; TRBD1 is a possible D gene (5 bases). The clonotype comes from a human donor with alopecia areata. CDR3 sequence reads: CSVDRAMNTEAFF. CDR3 nucleotide sequence: TGCAGCGTTGACAGGGCTATGAACACTGAAGCTTTCTTT.